These T cell receptor beta chains were read from a single sample in a study of CD8 T cells in Susac syndrome. TCRdb independently ran MiXCR on the immunoSEQ multiplex PCR reads; one entry per CDR3 protein. The sample carries 100,000 to 150,000 distinct CDR3 sequences, around 94% recorded once. Sequenced sample: CD4+ T cells from PBMCs. The receptors were gathered from a human donor in good health. The CDR3 runs from the conserved cysteine through the conserved F or W. D genes are given only for firm matches. Clone sizes are given selectively: once, few, many, or a class where the clone is expanded.

size,V,D,J,length,DNA,CDR3
once,TRBV18,NA,TRBJ1-5,13,TGTGCCAGCTCACCGCGCGGTAATCAGCCCCAGCATTTT,CASSPRGNQPQHF
NA,TRBV19,NA,TRBJ2-1,16,TGTGCCAGTAGTGCCTCGGGCCGCCGAGCCCCCAATGAGCAGTTCTTC,CASSASGRRAPNEQFF
NA,TRBV7-9,NA,TRBJ2-3,13,TGTGCCAGCAGCTTAGCCTGGGCGGATACGCAGTATTTT,CASSLAWADTQYF
NA,TRBV7-6,NA,TRBJ1-2,14,TGTGCCAGCAGCTTAGGAGGGGCAGGGGACGGCTACACCTTC,CASSLGGAGDGYTF
NA,TRBV23-1,NA,TRBJ1-1,16,TGCGCCAGCCTGGGGGGGGCGACAGCTGGGGGCACTGAAGCTTTCTTT,CASLGGATAGGTEAFF
NA,TRBV6-6,NA,TRBJ2-7,13,TGTGCCGTGAGCGGGACCCCGACAGGGGAGCAGTACTTC,CAVSGTPTGEQYF
NA,TRBV6-2/TRBV6-3,NA,TRBJ2-3,12,TGTGCCAGCGGTCTCACCACAGATACGCAGTATTTT,CASGLTTDTQYF
NA,TRBV6-5,TRBD2,TRBJ2-3,17,TGTGCCAGCAGGTTAGGACTAGCGCCCCGTCTAGCAGATACGCAGTATTTT,CASRLGLAPRLADTQYF
NA,TRBV5-1,NA,TRBJ2-7,12,TGCGCCAGCAGCTTGGACTACCTCGAGCAGTACTTC,CASSLDYLEQYF
NA,TRBV5-4,NA,TRBJ2-3,15,TGTGCCAGCAGCTCGGAATGGGACTCCACAGATACGCAGTATTTT,CASSSEWDSTDTQYF
NA,TRBV6-5,NA,TRBJ1-4,13,TGTGCCAGCAGTTACGGGCAGGATGAAAAACTGTTTTTT,CASSYGQDEKLFF
NA,TRBV20-1,TRBD1,TRBJ1-5,13,TGCAGTGCGGGGACAGAGAGCAATCAGCCCCAGCATTTT,CSAGTESNQPQHF
NA,TRBV3-1,TRBD1,TRBJ1-1,13,TGTGCCAGCAGCCAAAAGGGGACAGCTGAAGCTTTCTTT,CASSQKGTAEAFF
NA,TRBV6-1,NA,TRBJ2-7,13,TGTGCCAGCAGTGCGGACACTACCTACGAGCAGTACTTC,CASSADTTYEQYF
NA,TRBV29-1,NA,TRBJ2-3,13,TGCAGCGTGGTACTCGGGAGTATGGTTACGCAGTATTTT,CSVVLGSMVTQYF
NA,TRBV29-1,TRBD2,TRBJ2-1,15,TGCAGCGTGTCGGTGGCGGGAGGGCCCGACAATGAGCAGTTCTTC,CSVSVAGGPDNEQFF
NA,TRBV3-1,NA,TRBJ2-7,12,TGTGCCAGCAGCCAGGAATCCTACGAGCAGTACTTC,CASSQESYEQYF
NA,TRBV19,NA,TRBJ2-2,15,TGTGCCAGTACCCTCCGGACACCTAACACCGGGGAGCTGTTTTTT,CASTLRTPNTGELFF
NA,TRBV9,NA,TRBJ1-3,14,TGTGCCAGCAGCGTCCAGAGCTCTGGAAACACCATATATTTT,CASSVQSSGNTIYF
NA,TRBV20-1,TRBD2,TRBJ2-4,15,TGCAGGGTGAAGGCGGGAGGACTAGCCAAAAACATTCAGTACTTC,CRVKAGGLAKNIQYF
NA,TRBV15,NA,TRBJ2-7,12,TGTGCCACCAGCAGTGGACTATCCGAGCAGTACTTC,CATSSGLSEQYF
NA,TRBV5-4,NA,TRBJ2-7,16,TGTGCCAGCAGCCTGGATCGGAGAGAGGGTGGCCACGAGCAGTACTTC,CASSLDRREGGHEQYF
NA,TRBV20-1,NA,TRBJ1-5,13,TGCAGTGCTAAGGACAGTAGCAATCAGCCCCAGCATTTT,CSAKDSSNQPQHF
NA,TRBV28,NA,TRBJ1-2,12,TGTGCCAGCAGTCCGGGCCAATATGGCTACACCTTC,CASSPGQYGYTF
NA,TRBV6-2/TRBV6-3,NA,TRBJ1-4,13,TGTGCCAGCAGTTACGAAGCGGATGAAAAACTGTTTTTT,CASSYEADEKLFF
NA,TRBV7-8,TRBD2,TRBJ2-2,16,TGTGCCAGCAGCCCTAGAGCCCTAGCGGACACCGGGGAGCTGTTTTTT,CASSPRALADTGELFF
few,TRBV6-1,NA,TRBJ2-7,13,TGTGCCAGCACCAATCCATTCGTCTACGAGCAGTACTTC,CASTNPFVYEQYF
NA,TRBV5-6,NA,TRBJ1-4,14,TGTGCCAGCAGCTCTAGGGGGTATAATGAAAAACTGTTTTTT,CASSSRGYNEKLFF
NA,TRBV27,NA,TRBJ1-5,22,TGTGCCAGCAGTTTAAAAGGGGCAACTTTTCCCGGGACAAAAATTAGCAATCAGCCCCAGCATTTT,CASSLKGATFPGTKISNQPQHF
NA,TRBV6-6,NA,TRBJ2-4,13,TGTGCCAGCAGTTCCGGGGCCAAAAACATTCAGTACTTC,CASSSGAKNIQYF
NA,TRBV19,TRBD1,TRBJ2-1,16,TGTGCCAGTACCCCCAGTAGGGACAGGGGATACAATGAGCAGTTCTTC,CASTPSRDRGYNEQFF
NA,TRBV5-1,NA,TRBJ2-6,13,TGCGCCAGCAATCAGGTGGGGGCCAACGTCCTGACTTTC,CASNQVGANVLTF
NA,TRBV20-1,TRBD1,TRBJ2-7,18,TGCAGTGCTCCCCCGAGGTGGGACAGGGGGATTCGTGTCTACGAGCAGTACTTC,CSAPPRWDRGIRVYEQYF
few,TRBV12-3/TRBV12-4,NA,TRBJ2-6,15,TGTGCTAGCAGTTGGTGGGGCTCTGGGGCCAACGTCCTGACTTTC,CASSWWGSGANVLTF
NA,TRBV19,TRBD2,TRBJ2-7,18,TGTGCCAGTACCGTTGGGCTCCCGACTAGCGGGAGCTCCTACGAGCAGTACTTC,CASTVGLPTSGSSYEQYF
NA,TRBV2,TRBD2,TRBJ2-1,16,TGTGCCAGCAGTGAAGTAAGTCTAGCGGGAGGATCTGTGCAGTTCTTC,CASSEVSLAGGSVQFF
NA,TRBV7-8,TRBD1,TRBJ2-5,13,TGTGCCAGCAGCTTCGACAGGGTGGAGACCCAGTACTTC,CASSFDRVETQYF
once,TRBV20-1,TRBD1,TRBJ2-5,13,TGCAGTGCCAACGACAGGGGGCGTGAGACCCAGTACTTC,CSANDRGRETQYF
NA,TRBV7-9,TRBD2,TRBJ2-1,16,TGTGCCAGCAGCTCCCTCGGACTAGCGGGAACGGATGAGCAGTTCTTC,CASSSLGLAGTDEQFF
NA,TRBV6-6,NA,TRBJ1-4,14,TGTGCCAGCCTGAAGGACGGCTTTAATGAAAAACTGTTTTTT,CASLKDGFNEKLFF
NA,TRBV5-4,NA,TRBJ2-5,16,TGTGCCAGCAGCTTGGATCTGGACGGACGGGGAGAGACCCAGTACTTC,CASSLDLDGRGETQYF
NA,TRBV19,TRBD1,TRBJ2-1,14,TGTGCCAGTACCCGGACAGGGGGCCAAAATGAGCAGTTCTTC,CASTRTGGQNEQFF
NA,TRBV18,NA,TRBJ2-7,14,TGTGCCAGCTCAGGGTCAGGAGGGGGCTACGAGCAGTACTTC,CASSGSGGGYEQYF
NA,TRBV12-3/TRBV12-4,NA,TRBJ2-3,15,TGTGCCAGCAGAGATGAGGACAGATACACAGATACGCAGTATTTT,CASRDEDRYTDTQYF
NA,TRBV20-1,NA,TRBJ2-5,12,TGCAGTGCTAGGACGGTTCGAGAGACCCAGTACTTC,CSARTVRETQYF
NA,TRBV9,TRBD2,TRBJ2-3,14,TGTGCCAGCGGCATCGGGACTAGTGTAGATACGCAGTATTTT,CASGIGTSVDTQYF
NA,TRBV28,NA,TRBJ1-3,17,TGTGCCAGCAGTTTGCCGACTGGGGAGGAATCTGGAAACACCATATATTTT,CASSLPTGEESGNTIYF
NA,TRBV7-9,NA,TRBJ2-2,15,TGTGCCAGCAGCCTAAGGAACAGGGCGGTCGGGGAGCTGTTTTTT,CASSLRNRAVGELFF
NA,TRBV7-3,NA,TRBJ2-2,15,TGTGCCAGCAGCTTAGACGCGGCTTCCACCGGGGAGCTGTTTTTT,CASSLDAASTGELFF
NA,TRBV18,NA,TRBJ2-7,15,TGTGCCAGCTCACCAGAAGGAGGGAACTCCTACGAGCAGTACTTC,CASSPEGGNSYEQYF
NA,TRBV10-3,NA,TRBJ2-5,14,TGTGCCATCAGTCCTGGACCGAGCCAAGAGACCCAGTACTTC,CAISPGPSQETQYF
NA,TRBV28,NA,TRBJ2-4,17,TGTGCCAGCAGTTTGAATCGTCCGTTTTTAGCCAAAAACATTCAGTACTTC,CASSLNRPFLAKNIQYF
NA,TRBV10-3,NA,TRBJ1-4,12,TGTGCCATCAGTAAGGAGGATGAAAAACTGTTTTTT,CAISKEDEKLFF